This TCR beta chain was captured in a study of blood T cell repertoires in COVID-19. In the study overall: Some COVID-19 samples were acute and others convalescent; all came from the United States, Italy and Spain. T cells, B-cell-depleted T cells, or PBMCs supplied cDNA or gDNA.

This CDR3 has 15 residues. Trimming removed 5 bases from V and 4 bases from J, with 15 bases in between. Germline V gene data show CDR1 as LNHDA and CDR2 as SQIVND (reference sequence). Authors' data handling: Reference gene primer amplification in the assay estimated nucleated cell counts. Sequenced by immunoSEQ multiplex PCR; TCRdb stores in-frame clones only, minus some. The V and J calls and clone size are taken from that table; D and trimming were inferred from the DNA. The sample yields about 91,000 clones, 88% seen once. Source material: peripheral blood. The chain carries TRBV19 and TRBJ2-1, with D unresolved. The sequence came from a woman of 80 years or more with active COVID-19. This CDR3 reads CASSDFLTSYNEQFF. The DNA of the CDR3 is TGTGCCAGTAGTGACTTCTTGACTTCGTACAATGAGCAGTTCTTC.